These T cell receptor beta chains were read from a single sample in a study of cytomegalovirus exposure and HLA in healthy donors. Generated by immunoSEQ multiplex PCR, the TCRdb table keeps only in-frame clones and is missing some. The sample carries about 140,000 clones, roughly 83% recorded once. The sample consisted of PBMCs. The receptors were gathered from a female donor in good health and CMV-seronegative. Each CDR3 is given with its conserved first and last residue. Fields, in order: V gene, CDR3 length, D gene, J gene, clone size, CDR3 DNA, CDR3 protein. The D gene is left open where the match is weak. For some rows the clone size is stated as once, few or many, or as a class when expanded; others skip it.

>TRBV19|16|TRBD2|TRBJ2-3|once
TGTGCCAGTAGTACACGGGGGACTAGCGGCACAGATACGCAGTATTTT
CASSTRGTSGTDTQYF
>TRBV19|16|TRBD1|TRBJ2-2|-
TGTGCCAGTAGTATCCGACAGGGGAGGAGCACCGGGGAGCTGTTTTTT
CASSIRQGRSTGELFF
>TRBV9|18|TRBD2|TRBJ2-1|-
TGTGCCAGCAGCGTTGGACTAGCGGGAGGGAGAGGGGACAATGAGCAGTTCTTC
CASSVGLAGGRGDNEQFF
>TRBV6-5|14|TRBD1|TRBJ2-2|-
TGTGCCAGCAGTCGAGACAGGGTAGCCGGGGAGCTGTTTTTT
CASSRDRVAGELFF
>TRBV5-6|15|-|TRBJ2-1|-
TGTGCCAGCAGGTCGTTAGGAGGGGCCTACAATGAGCAGTTCTTC
CASRSLGGAYNEQFF
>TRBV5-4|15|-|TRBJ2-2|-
TGTGCCAGCAGCTTGTTACAGGGGAACACCGGGGAGCTGTTTTTT
CASSLLQGNTGELFF
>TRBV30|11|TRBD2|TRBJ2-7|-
TGTGCCTGGAGTGTGGGGGGGGAGCAGTACTTC
CAWSVGGEQYF
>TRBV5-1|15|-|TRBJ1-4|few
TGCGCCAGCAGCGCTCGACAGACCGCGGATGAAAAACTGTTTTTT
CASSARQTADEKLFF
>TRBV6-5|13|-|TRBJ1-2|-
TGTGCCAGCAGTTACTCGAGGAGCTATGGCTACACCTTC
CASSYSRSYGYTF
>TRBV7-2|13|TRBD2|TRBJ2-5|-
TGTGCCAGCAGCCGTCAGCGGGGAGAGACCCAGTACTTC
CASSRQRGETQYF
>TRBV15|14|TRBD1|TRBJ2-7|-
TGTGCCACCAGCAGAGGGAGACAGGGGTGGGAGCAGTACTTC
CATSRGRQGWEQYF
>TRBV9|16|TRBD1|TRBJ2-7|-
TGTGCCAGCAGCGTAGGTGGGACAGGTCTCACCTACGAGCAGTACTTC
CASSVGGTGLTYEQYF
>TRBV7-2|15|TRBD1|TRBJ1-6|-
TGTGCCAGCAGCCCCGGGACAGGGGGCTTATCACCCCTCCACTTT
CASSPGTGGLSPLHF
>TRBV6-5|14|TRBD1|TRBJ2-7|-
TGTGCCAGCACTCTGACAGGGAGCTCCTACGAGCAGTACTTC
CASTLTGSSYEQYF
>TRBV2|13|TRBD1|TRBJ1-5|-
TGTGCCAGCACTCGACAGGGGGCTCAGCCCCAGCATTTT
CASTRQGAQPQHF
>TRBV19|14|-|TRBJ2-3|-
TGTGCCAGTAAGTCTAAACCTAACACAGATACGCAGTATTTT
CASKSKPNTDTQYF